The 2 T cell receptor beta chains listed next were all sequenced from one sample in a study of STAT5B mutations in CD4+ large granular lymphocyte leukemia. Sequencing used immunoSEQ multiplex PCR; TCRdb keeps in-frame clones, though not all of them. The sample has about 34,000 clones; about two thirds are singletons. The sample was CD4+ T cells from blood buffy coats. All receptors come from a human donor in good health.

This clone was detected once. The chain employs TRBV7-2 and TRBJ2-2, with D perhaps TRBD2 (6 bases). Trimming cost V 0 bases and J 4 bases, with 15 bases left between them. CDR1 and CDR2 (germline): SGHTA, FQGNSA. This CDR3 is built from 17 residues. The CDR3 DNA reads as TGTGCCAGCAGCTTAGCTGGACTCCGGAGGGCCACCGGGGAGCTGTTTTTT. Encoded protein: CASSLAGLRRATGELFF.

This chain joins TRBV5-1 and TRBJ2-6; D gene ambiguous. V shed 2 bases and J shed 0 bases, with 9 bases lying between them. Germline V gene sequence: CDR1 SGHRS, CDR2 YFSETQ. CDR3 length: 16 amino acids. The CDR3 coding sequence is TGCGCCAGCAGCTTCGGCGGTTTCTCTGGGGCCAACGTCCTGACTTTC. This codes for CASSFGGFSGANVLTF.